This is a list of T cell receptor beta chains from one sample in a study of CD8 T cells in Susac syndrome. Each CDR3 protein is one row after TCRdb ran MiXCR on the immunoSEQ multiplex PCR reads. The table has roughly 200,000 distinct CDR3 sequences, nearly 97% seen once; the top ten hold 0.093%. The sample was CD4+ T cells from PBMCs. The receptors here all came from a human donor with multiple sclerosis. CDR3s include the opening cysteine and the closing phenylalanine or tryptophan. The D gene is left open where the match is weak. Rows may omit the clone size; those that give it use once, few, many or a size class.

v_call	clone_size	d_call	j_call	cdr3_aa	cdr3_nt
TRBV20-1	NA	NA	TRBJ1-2	CSASGLGLRGYTF	TGCAGTGCTAGTGGGTTAGGATTGCGAGGCTACACCTTC
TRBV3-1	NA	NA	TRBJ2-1	CASSPYPALYNEQFF	TGTGCCAGCAGCCCGTATCCCGCATTATACAATGAGCAGTTCTTC
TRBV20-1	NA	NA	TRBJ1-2	CSARDWGYGYTF	TGCAGTGCCCGGGACTGGGGGTATGGCTACACCTTC
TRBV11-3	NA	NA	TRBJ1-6	CASSLGSDSPLHF	TGTGCCAGCAGCTTAGGGTCCGATTCACCCCTCCACTTT
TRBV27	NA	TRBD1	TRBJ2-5	CASSWLQGETQYF	TGTGCCAGCAGTTGGCTACAGGGGGAGACCCAGTACTTC
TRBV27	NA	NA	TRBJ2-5	CASSSTWRTEETQYF	TGTGCCAGCAGTTCAACTTGGCGGACGGAAGAGACCCAGTACTTC
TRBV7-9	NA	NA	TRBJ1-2	CASSRTDGYTF	TGTGCCAGCAGCCGTACTGATGGCTACACCTTC
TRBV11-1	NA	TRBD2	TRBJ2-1	CASRPRGGRYNEQFF	TGTGCCAGCAGACCCCGGGGGGGTCGCTACAATGAGCAGTTCTTC
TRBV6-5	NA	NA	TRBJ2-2	CASSYTGGNTGELFF	TGTGCCAGCAGTTACACAGGCGGCAACACCGGGGAGCTGTTTTTT
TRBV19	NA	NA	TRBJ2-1	CASSPPGILYNEQFF	TGTGCCAGTAGTCCCCCCGGGATACTCTACAATGAGCAGTTCTTC
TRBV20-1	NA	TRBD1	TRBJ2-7	CSAMTGGSYEQYF	TGCAGTGCTATGACAGGGGGCTCCTACGAGCAGTACTTC
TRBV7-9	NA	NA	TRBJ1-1	CASSFLPHAGGYTEAFF	TGTGCCAGCAGCTTTCTTCCCCACGCGGGTGGATACACTGAAGCTTTCTTT
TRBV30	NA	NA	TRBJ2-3	CAWSVGSFLDTQYF	TGTGCCTGGAGTGTAGGGAGTTTCCTAGATACGCAGTATTTT
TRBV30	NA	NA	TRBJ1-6	CAWSPGGANSPLHF	TGTGCCTGGAGCCCTGGAGGAGCGAATTCACCCCTCCACTTT
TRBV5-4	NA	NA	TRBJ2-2	CATRGTRNTGELFF	TGTGCCACCCGTGGGACAAGAAACACCGGGGAGCTGTTTTTT
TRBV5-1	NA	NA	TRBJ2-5	CASSFRAQETQYF	TGCGCCAGCAGCTTTAGGGCGCAAGAGACCCAGTACTTC
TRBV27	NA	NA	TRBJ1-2	CASSIGGAYGYTF	TGTGCCAGCAGTATCGGAGGGGCTTATGGCTACACCTTC
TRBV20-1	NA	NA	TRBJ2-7	CSARDTTRVYEQYF	TGCAGTGCTAGAGATACAACACGAGTCTACGAGCAGTACTTC
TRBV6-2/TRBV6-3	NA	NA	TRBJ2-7	CASSYPGARQYF	TGTGCCAGCAGCTACCCGGGGGCGCGGCAGTACTTC
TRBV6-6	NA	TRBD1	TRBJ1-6	CASSYRPDRGPSPLHF	TGTGCCAGCAGTTACCGCCCTGACAGGGGGCCTTCACCCCTCCACTTT
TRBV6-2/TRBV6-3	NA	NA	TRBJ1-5	CASSIQGLVQPQHF	TGTGCCAGCAGTATCCAGGGGTTGGTTCAGCCCCAGCATTTT
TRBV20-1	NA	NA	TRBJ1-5	CSARGQVIQPQHF	TGCAGTGCTAGAGGGCAGGTGATTCAGCCCCAGCATTTT
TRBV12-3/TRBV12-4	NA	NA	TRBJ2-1	CASSKGAGEQFF	TGTGCCAGCAGTAAAGGAGCGGGTGAGCAGTTCTTC
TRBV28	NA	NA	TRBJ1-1	CASSFQGAWGRNTEAFF	TGTGCCAGCAGTTTCCAAGGGGCTTGGGGCAGGAACACTGAAGCTTTCTTT
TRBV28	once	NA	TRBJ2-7	CASSLRGSEQYF	TGTGCCAGCAGTTTAAGGGGTTCCGAGCAGTACTTC
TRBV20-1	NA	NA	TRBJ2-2	CSAGGPTGELFF	TGCAGTGCTGGGGGCCCCACCGGGGAGCTGTTTTTT
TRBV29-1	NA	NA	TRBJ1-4	CSVALQRGATNEKLFF	TGCAGCGTTGCCCTCCAGAGGGGCGCAACTAATGAAAAACTGTTTTTT
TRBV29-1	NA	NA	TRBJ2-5	CSVGPGGETQYF	TGCAGCGTTGGACCGGGTGGAGAGACCCAGTACTTC
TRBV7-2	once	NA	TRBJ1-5	CASSPWQPFDFNPQHF	TGTGCCAGCAGCCCCTGGCAACCGTTTGATTTTAATCCCCAGCATTTT
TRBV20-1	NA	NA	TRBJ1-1	CSATRDKNTEAFF	TGCAGTGCCACCAGGGACAAGAACACTGAAGCTTTCTTT
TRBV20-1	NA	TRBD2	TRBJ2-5	CSARWTSGDPTEPQYF	TGCAGTGCTAGGTGGACTAGCGGGGACCCCACTGAGCCCCAGTACTTC
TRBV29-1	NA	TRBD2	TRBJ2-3	CSVDGLAGYTDTQYF	TGCAGCGTTGACGGGCTAGCGGGGTACACAGATACGCAGTATTTT
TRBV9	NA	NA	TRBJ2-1	CASSVLGDLKYNEQFF	TGTGCCAGCAGCGTATTAGGGGACCTCAAGTACAATGAGCAGTTCTTC
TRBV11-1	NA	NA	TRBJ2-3	CASIGLSGTDTQYF	TGTGCCAGCATCGGTCTGTCGGGCACAGATACGCAGTATTTT
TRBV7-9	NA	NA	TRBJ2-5	CASSFGRVETQYF	TGTGCCAGCAGCTTTGGCAGGGTCGAGACCCAGTACTTC
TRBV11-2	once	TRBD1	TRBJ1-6	CASSIDRGHSPLHF	TGTGCCAGCAGCATAGACAGGGGCCATTCACCCCTCCACTTT
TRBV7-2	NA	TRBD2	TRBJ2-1	CASSSSGSGGGIYNEQFF	TGTGCCAGCAGCTCTAGTGGGTCTGGCGGGGGGATCTACAATGAGCAGTTCTTC
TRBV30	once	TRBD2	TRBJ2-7	CAWSPGLAGTYEQYF	TGTGCCTGGAGCCCGGGACTAGCGGGGACCTACGAGCAGTACTTC
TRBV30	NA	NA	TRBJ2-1	CAWSDQDREQFF	TGTGCCTGGAGTGATCAAGATAGGGAGCAGTTCTTC
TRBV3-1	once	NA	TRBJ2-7	CASSEYGATHYEQYF	TGTGCCAGCAGCGAATATGGGGCTACACATTACGAGCAGTACTTC
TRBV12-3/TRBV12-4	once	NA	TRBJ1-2	CASSFQDSRSYGYTF	TGTGCCAGCAGTTTCCAGGACAGTAGGAGCTATGGCTACACCTTC
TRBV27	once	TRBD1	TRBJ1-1	CARLEDSGTGGCEAFF	TGTGCCAGACTGGAGGATTCCGGGACAGGGGGATGTGAAGCTTTCTTT
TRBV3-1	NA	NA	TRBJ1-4	CASSQGGHGTTLFF	TGTGCCAGCAGCCAAGGAGGGCACGGGACAACGCTGTTTTTT
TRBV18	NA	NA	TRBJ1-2	CASSPNHLDGYTF	TGTGCCAGCTCACCGAACCACCTAGATGGCTACACCTTC
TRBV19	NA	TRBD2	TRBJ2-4	CASSDGREGSIQYF	TGTGCCAGTAGCGATGGGCGGGAGGGATCGATTCAGTACTTC
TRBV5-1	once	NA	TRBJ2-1	CASSKNLADSYNEQFF	TGCGCCAGCAGTAAAAACTTAGCGGACTCCTACAATGAGCAGTTCTTC
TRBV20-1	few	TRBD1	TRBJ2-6	CSAKGDRGPGANVLTF	TGCAGTGCTAAAGGGGACAGGGGGCCTGGGGCCAACGTCCTGACTTTC
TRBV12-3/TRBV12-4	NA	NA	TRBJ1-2	CASSRRFEGYTF	TGTGCCAGCAGCCGAAGATTCGAAGGCTACACCTTC
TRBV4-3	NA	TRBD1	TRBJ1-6	CASSQYHDRQGNSPLHF	TGCGCCAGCAGCCAATACCACGACCGACAGGGGAATTCACCCCTCCACTTT
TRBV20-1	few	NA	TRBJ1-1	CSARVNTEAFF	TGCAGTGCTAGAGTAAACACTGAAGCTTTCTTT
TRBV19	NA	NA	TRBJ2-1	CASTGGPSNEQFF	TGTGCCAGTACCGGGGGGCCTAGCAATGAGCAGTTCTTC
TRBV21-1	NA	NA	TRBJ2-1	CASSRDRTGGNEQFF	TGTGCCAGCAGCAGGGATCGGACAGGGGGCAATGAGCAGTTCTTC
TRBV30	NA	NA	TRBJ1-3	CAWTLVSGNTIYF	TGTGCCTGGACTCTAGTCTCTGGAAACACCATATATTTT
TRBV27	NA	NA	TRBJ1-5	CASSLWGRADNQPQHF	TGTGCCAGCAGTTTATGGGGGCGAGCCGACAATCAGCCCCAGCATTTT
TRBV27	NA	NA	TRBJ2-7	CASREAYEQYF	TGTGCCAGCAGGGAGGCCTACGAGCAGTACTTC
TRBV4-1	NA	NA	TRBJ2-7	CASSHPGTDTYEQYF	TGCGCCAGCAGCCATCCCGGGACGGACACCTACGAGCAGTACTTC
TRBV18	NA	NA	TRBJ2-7	CASSPPGSGYEQYF	TGTGCCAGCTCACCACCGGGGTCGGGGTACGAGCAGTACTTC